The source of this T cell receptor (beta chain) is a study of human T cells and chemical hapten exposure. Study-level background: 2% DPC was applied to roughly 2 cm by roughly 2 cm of upper inner arm skin for sensitization. Patients got weekly scalp diphenylcyclopropenone doses over the roughly 22-week study.

The ends lost 5 bases at V and 0 bases at J; junction bases unmatched: 7. The CDR3 is made up of 16 amino acids. The germline gives CDR1 SGHTA, CDR2 FQGNSA. As to time point: pre-sensitization, week 0. Treatment denoted: therapeutic diphenylcyclopropenone sensitization with weekly scalp DPC. One entry per CDR3 protein, called by TCRdb with MiXCR from the RACE reads. The table lists approximately 180,000 distinct CDR3 sequences, 30% of them singletons. This clonotype occurred many times. The TCR was taken from a young woman with alopecia areata. Some clones in this sample may be carry-over from other donors' samples. Sequencing used whole blood, obtained in connection with sensitization to the hapten diphenylcyclopropenone (DPC). The chain recombines TRBV7-2 with TRBJ2-3, with 8 bases matching TRBD2. CDR3 residues: CASSAIAGLSTDTQYF. As DNA, the CDR3 is TGTGCCAGCAGCGCTATAGCGGGGTTAAGCACAGATACGCAGTATTTT.